This passage covers 16 T cell receptor beta chains from one sample sequenced in a study of response to subunit inactivated influenza vaccine. TCRdb re-called the RT-PCR reads with MiXCR, one entry per CDR3 protein. Of 450,000 to 600,000 distinct CDR3 sequences in the sample, roughly 7.6% were seen once. The sequenced sample was PBMCs from blood, obtained around 25 months after vaccination. These receptors originate from a man between 50 and 70 years old who received an inactivated influenza vaccine.

This clonotype came up a few times. The gene calls are TRBV5-1 and TRBJ2-5, with 9 nucleotides matching TRBD2. The CDR3 contains 16 residues. CDR1 and CDR2 (germline): SGHRS, YFSETQ. The J segment lost 5 bases and the V segment lost 0 bases, leaving 8 bases of the junction unmatched. The CDR3 spells CASSLGLAAPEETQYF. The CDR3 DNA reads TGCGCCAGCAGCTTGGGACTAGCGGCCCCCGAGGAGACCCAGTACTTC.

The V and J genes are TRBV5-6 and TRBJ1-2, with D hard to call. The CDR3 loop spans 21 amino acids. V was clipped by 1 base and J by 0 bases, with 28 bases between them. Germline loops: CDR1 SGHDT, CDR2 YYEEEE. The CDR3 DNA is TGTGCCAGCAGCTTGCTCGCAGCATACATGACCCGGACTCCGACTAACTATGGCTACACCTTC. This codes for CASSLLAAYMTRTPTNYGYTF.

This clonotype has only a few counts. One base away lies a much larger clone, so this may be a sequencing read error. This chain joins TRBV15 and TRBJ1-1; D is possibly TRBD1 (6 bases). Between the trimmed V and J ends, which lost 0 bases and 1 base, there was a span of 12 bases. Germline V gene data show CDR1 as LNHNV and CDR2 as YYDKDF (reference sequence). The CDR3 sequence is 16 residues long. The CDR3 spells CATSRDRTGSNTEAFF. CDR3 nucleotide sequence: TGTGCCACCAGCAGAGATAGAACAGGGTCGAACACTGAAGCTTTCTTT.

At least ten counts were recorded for this clonotype. The chain joins TRBV5-1 to TRBJ2-1, with 9 nucleotides matching TRBD2. Germline V gene lookup returns CDR1 SGHRS and CDR2 YFSETQ. The CDR3 loop spans 16 amino acids. V was clipped by 0 bases and J by 5 bases; unmatched bases: 6. CDR3 protein: CASSLAPTSGDNEQFF. DNA for the CDR3: TGCGCCAGCAGCTTGGCGCCGACTAGCGGAGACAATGAGCAGTTCTTC.

The gene calls are TRBV10-3 and TRBJ1-4, with 8 positions matching TRBD1. Germline loops: CDR1 ENHRY, CDR2 SYGVKD. The CDR3 runs 17 residues. V dropped 4 bases and J dropped 5; count of bases not matched to a gene: 12. CDR3 protein: CAISAVPGQDQNEKLFF. In DNA, the CDR3 is TGTGCCATCAGTGCCGTCCCGGGACAGGACCAGAATGAAAAACTGTTTTTT.

This clonotype has only a few counts. The chain carries TRBV7-9 and TRBJ1-4; D uncertain. The V gene's germline CDR1 is SEHNR and CDR2 FQNEAQ (reference sequence). V dropped 3 bases and J dropped 5 bases, with 10 bases sitting between them. The CDR3 has 14 amino acids. As DNA, the CDR3 is TGTGCCAGCAGCTTGTCCATCGGGAATGAAAAACTGTTTTTT. Residues: CASSLSIGNEKLFF.

The chain uses TRBV11-2 and TRBJ2-7, with 8 bases fitting TRBD1. The junction had 5 bases not matched to a gene; V was cut back by 1 base and J by 3 bases. The germline CDR1 and CDR2 sequences are SGHAT and FQNNGV. The CDR3 has 15 amino acids. The CDR3 reads CASSLVHGQGYEQYF. The CDR3 region has the DNA TGTGCCAGCAGCTTAGTCCACGGACAGGGCTACGAGCAGTACTTC.

The CDR3: CASPHGAGQFGNIQYF. CDR3 nucleotide sequence: TGTGCCAGCCCCCACGGGGCAGGGCAGTTTGGAAACATTCAGTACTTC. The rearrangement links TRBV11-3 to TRBJ2-4; D may match TRBD1 or TRBD2 (5 bases each). CDR3 size: 16 residues. The V end was cut by 8 bases, the J end by 6 bases, with 23 bases between. CDR1 and CDR2 from the germline V gene are SGHNT and YENEEA.

The chain recombines TRBV20-1 with TRBJ2-3, with TRBD2 identical over 7 bases. This CDR3 has 15 residues. CDR1 and CDR2 (germline): DFQATT, SNEGSKA (reference sequence). The junction had 10 bases not matched to a gene; V was cut back by 1 base and J by 6 bases. DNA for the CDR3: TGCAGTGCTAGAGCGGGGGAGGGAACTGGGGATACGCAGTATTTT. Amino acids: CSARAGEGTGDTQYF.

This clonotype was counted only a few times. The CDR3 DNA sequence: TGTGCCAGCAGTTTCTACGGTGAGCAGTTCTTC. Protein product: CASSFYGEQFF. The rearrangement uses TRBV27 and TRBJ2-1, with D unresolved. Per germline, CDR1 MNHEY and CDR2 SMNVEV (reference sequence). This CDR3 region has 11 residues. The V end lost 3 bases, the J end lost 9 bases, and 6 bases lay between the germline ends.

The chain recombines TRBV30 with TRBJ1-1; no clear D. Germline V CDR1 and CDR2: GTSNPN, SVGIG (reference sequence). The germline V and J ends were trimmed by 1 base and 1 base, with 10 bases remaining between them. The CDR3 extends over 14 amino acids. CDR3 residues: CAWSDALSNTEAFF. The CDR3 DNA reads as TGTGCCTGGAGTGATGCTCTGTCGAACACTGAAGCTTTCTTT. Looking up the rest from reference TRBV30 and TRBJ1-1 gives the full variable domain: SQTIHQWPATLVQPVGSPLSLECTVEGTSNPNLYWYRQAAGRGLQLLFYSVGIGQISSEVPQNLSASRPQDRQFILSSKKLLLSDSGFYLCAWSDALSNTEAFFGQGTRLTVV.

The V and J genes are TRBV29-1 and TRBJ1-1; no clear D gene. This CDR3 is 14 amino acids long. CDR1 is SQVTM and CDR2 is ANQGSEA in the germline V gene. Trimming shortened V by 4 bases and J by 0 bases, and 12 bases separated the two germline ends. The chain's CDR3 is CSVVQSSMNTEAFF. The CDR3 DNA follows: TGCAGCGTTGTACAGTCCTCTATGAACACTGAAGCTTTCTTT.

The chain employs TRBV28 and TRBJ2-7, with no clear D. Trimming left V 5 bases short and J 3 bases short, with 17 bases between. The CDR3 has 15 residues. Germline V gene data show CDR1 as MDHEN and CDR2 as SYDVKM. As DNA, the CDR3 is TGTGCCAGCAGTCCCCCGGTTAGGGCCCGCTACGAGCAGTACTTC. Protein sequence: CASSPPVRARYEQYF.

The DNA of the CDR3 is TGCGCCAGCAGCCACCTCAACCGGGACGGCTATGGCTACACCTTC. It encodes CASSHLNRDGYGYTF. The chain is built from TRBV4-1 and TRBJ1-2; D is possibly TRBD1 (5 bases). V lost 3 bases and J lost 4, with 15 bases in between. This CDR3 comprises 15 residues. The germline gives CDR1 MGHRA, CDR2 YSYEKL.

This clonotype occurred a few times. This chain connects TRBV6-1 to TRBJ2-5; 7 positions agree with TRBD2. The CDR3 consists of 15 residues. Germline V gene lookup returns CDR1 MNHNS and CDR2 SASEGT. V shed 6 bases, J shed 1 base, and the junction held 8 bases outside the gene matches. The CDR3 loop is CASRRTGGFQETQYF. CDR3 sequence (DNA): TGTGCCAGCAGAAGAACGGGGGGTTTCCAAGAGACCCAGTACTTC.

This clonotype has at least ten counts. The J gene is TRBJ1-3, the V gene TRBV25-1; the match to TRBD1 covers 8 bases. CDR1 MGHDK and CDR2 SYGVNS come from the germline V gene. V gave up 2 bases and J gave up 0 bases; unmatched junction bases: 9. This CDR3 has 18 amino acids. The CDR3 region has the DNA TGTGCCAGCAGTGAACCCCGGACAGGGCTCCACTCTGGAAACACCATATATTTT. It is translated as CASSEPRTGLHSGNTIYF.